This note documents a single TCR beta chain sequence. This sample was taken from a study of blood T cell repertoires in COVID-19. V dropped 5 bases and J dropped 3; count of bases not matched to a gene: 4. This CDR3 contains 14 residues. Germline V gives CDR1 SGHTA, CDR2 FQGNSA. Clones were read by immunoSEQ multiplex PCR, and TCRdb kept only the in-frame ones, dropping some. The repertoire holds tens of thousands of clones, with roughly 86% as singletons. The receptor comes from a human donor in a cohort sampled during active COVID-19. The chain combines TRBV7-2 with TRBJ2-5; 9 nucleotides line up with TRBD1. The material sequenced was peripheral blood. The CDR3 spells CASSPQGAEETQYF. The CDR3 DNA sequence: TGTGCCAGCAGCCCACAGGGGGCGGAAGAGACCCAGTACTTC.